The clone carrying this T cell receptor (beta chain) was counted only a few times. Donors showed nominal health when sampled, although they likely had unrecorded immune exposures. This entry belongs to a study of cytomegalovirus exposure and HLA in healthy donors. With 60 Vbeta and 13 Jbeta primers, the PCR was carried out. The repertoire was sequenced with immunoSEQ multiplex PCR; TCRdb's copy has only in-frame clones and lacks some. The sample shows 95,000 to 100,000 clones, roughly four fifths of them seen only once. This CDR3 comprises 15 residues. J lost 6 bases, V lost 1 base, and 5 bases had no gene match. Germline V gene lookup returns CDR1 SEHNR and CDR2 FQNEAQ (reference sequence).

The gene calls are TRBV7-9 and TRBJ1-2; 10 nucleotides align to TRBD1. The receptor was isolated from a man in his fifties in good health and CMV-seronegative. The sample was PBMCs. The CDR3 loop reads CASSLDGQGVDGYTF. Here the CDR3 DNA reads TGTGCCAGCAGCTTAGATGGACAGGGGGTGGATGGCTACACCTTC.